Listed below are T cell receptor beta chains from one sample, sequenced in a study of CD8 T cells in Susac syndrome. One entry per CDR3 protein, called by TCRdb with MiXCR from the immunoSEQ multiplex PCR reads. The table lists 250,000 to 300,000 distinct CDR3 sequences, about 85% of them singletons. The sequenced material came from CD8+ T cells from PBMCs. These receptors originate from a human donor with multiple sclerosis. Each CDR3 is given with its conserved first and last residue. Fields, in order: D gene, V gene, J gene, clone size, CDR3 protein, CDR3 DNA. A D gene is named only where the DNA matches it firmly. The size of a clone is reported for some rows only, either as once, few or many, or as a class for expanded clones.

TRBD1	TRBV4-1	TRBJ2-7	few	CASSQDPGGLIGQYF	TGCGCCAGCAGCCAAGATCCAGGGGGCTTGATTGGGCAGTACTTC
TRBD2	TRBV20-1	TRBJ2-1	.	CSAKGLATGNEQFF	TGCAGTGCTAAGGGACTAGCGACCGGCAATGAGCAGTTCTTC
.	TRBV2	TRBJ1-5	.	CASSGGPGANQPQHF	TGTGCCAGCAGTGGTGGGCCAGGGGCCAATCAGCCCCAGCATTTT
TRBD2	TRBV4-1	TRBJ2-1	once	CASSPRGGSSGINAYNEQFF	TGCGCCAGCAGCCCCCGCGGAGGGTCTAGCGGGATTAATGCCTACAATGAGCAGTTCTTC
.	TRBV5-1	TRBJ2-5	.	CASSYDTGLETQYF	TGCGCCAGCAGCTACGATACAGGGCTAGAGACCCAGTACTTC
.	TRBV6-1	TRBJ1-6	.	CASSPQGLLRYNSPLHF	TGTGCCAGCAGCCCCCAGGGCCTTCTCCGCTATAATTCACCCCTCCACTTT
TRBD1	TRBV28	TRBJ2-7	.	CASRDGTGGDEQYF	TGTGCCAGCAGGGACGGGACAGGGGGTGACGAGCAGTACTTC
TRBD1	TRBV11-2	TRBJ2-3	.	CASSLRQGFTDTQYF	TGTGCCAGCAGCTTAAGACAGGGGTTTACAGATACGCAGTATTTT
.	TRBV5-1	TRBJ2-7	.	CASSLEVGYEQYF	TGCGCCAGCAGCTTGGAAGTCGGTTACGAGCAGTACTTC
.	TRBV27	TRBJ1-2	few	CASSLGGPYGYTF	TGTGCCAGCAGTTTGGGGGGCCCCTATGGCTACACCTTC
.	TRBV5-5	TRBJ2-7	.	CASSAAGVEQYF	TGTGCCAGCAGCGCAGCAGGGGTCGAGCAGTACTTC
TRBD1	TRBV5-6	TRBJ2-5	.	CASSHFNRDRFQETQYF	TGTGCCAGCAGCCACTTTAACCGGGACAGGTTCCAAGAGACCCAGTACTTC
.	TRBV27	TRBJ1-5	.	CASQAAGSNQPQHF	TGTGCCAGCCAAGCTGCGGGGAGCAATCAGCCCCAGCATTTT